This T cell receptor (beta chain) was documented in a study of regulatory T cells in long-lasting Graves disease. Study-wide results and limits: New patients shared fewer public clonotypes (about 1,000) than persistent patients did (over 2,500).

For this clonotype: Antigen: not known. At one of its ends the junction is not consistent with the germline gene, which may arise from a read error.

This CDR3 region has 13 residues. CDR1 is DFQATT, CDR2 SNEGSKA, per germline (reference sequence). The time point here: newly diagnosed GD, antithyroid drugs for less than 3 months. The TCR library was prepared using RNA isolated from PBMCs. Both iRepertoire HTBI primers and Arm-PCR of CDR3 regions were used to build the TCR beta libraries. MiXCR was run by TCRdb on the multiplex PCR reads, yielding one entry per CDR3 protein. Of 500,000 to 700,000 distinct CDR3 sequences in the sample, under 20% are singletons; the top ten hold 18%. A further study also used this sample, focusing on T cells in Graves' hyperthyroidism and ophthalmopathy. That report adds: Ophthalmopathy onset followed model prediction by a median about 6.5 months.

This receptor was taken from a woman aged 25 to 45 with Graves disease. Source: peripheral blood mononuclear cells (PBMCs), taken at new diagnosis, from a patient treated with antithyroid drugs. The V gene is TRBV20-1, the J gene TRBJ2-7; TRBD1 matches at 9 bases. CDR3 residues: CSASDPSGQGPHF. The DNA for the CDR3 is TGCAGTGCCTCTGATCCGTCGGGACAGGGACCCCACTTC.